This paragraph reports one T cell receptor (beta chain). Antigen: not known. These data originate in a study of T cell responses to AZD1222 COVID-19 vaccine. Study outcomes and limitations: Distributed over spike, vaccine-associated CD4 TCRs predominated at 160-218 and 743-854. Clonal diversity was possibly underestimated; the donors were predominantly white British and more often female. The study reported that nearly half of spike-specific TCRs target unmutated variant regions. Two AZD1222 doses significantly raised spike-specific TCR breadth and depth over controls.

TCRdb's table, derived via immunoSEQ multiplex PCR, lists solely in-frame clones and lacks some. This sample yields some 160,000 clones, of which approximately 91% are seen a single time; about 1.8% belongs to the top ten. Looked up from germline, CDR1 is LGHDT and CDR2 is YNNKEL (reference sequence). Deletions cut 1 base from V and 4 bases from J, with 7 bases between. The CDR3 contains 13 residues. The V gene is TRBV3-1 (or the pseudogene TRBV3-2), the J gene TRBJ1-1; possibly TRBD1 for D (6 bases). The sample here was peripheral blood, taken 28 days after the second AZD1222 dose. The sequence derives from an adult who received the AZD1222 COVID-19 vaccine. The CDR3 sequence: CASSQGRGTEAFF. DNA for the CDR3: TGTGCCAGCAGCCAAGGCAGGGGCACTGAAGCTTTCTTT.